Each of the 4 T cell receptor beta chains below was sequenced from the same sample in a study of blood T cell repertoires in COVID-19. Method: immunoSEQ multiplex PCR; TCRdb's copy keeps in-frame clones and lacks some. This sample yields fewer than 60,000 clones, of which nearly 90% are seen a single time; 9% belongs to the top ten. The sample consisted of peripheral blood. Source of these receptors: a man older than 75 with active or convalescent COVID-19.

This clone has more than one count but fewer than ten. The V gene is TRBV19, the J gene TRBJ1-5; 9 nucleotides line up with TRBD1. The CDR3 length is 14 residues. CDR1 and CDR2 from the germline V gene are LNHDA and SQIVND (reference sequence). Germline trimming cut 10 bases from V and 5 bases from J; bases unmatched to any gene: 9. Written as DNA, the CDR3 is TGTGCCACGCGGACAGGGGAGGGTCATCAGCCCCAGCATTTT. Amino acid sequence: CATRTGEGHQPQHF. Drawing the rest from reference TRBV19 and TRBJ1-5, the complete variable domain is DGGITQSPKYLFRKEGQNVTLSCEQNLNHDAMYWYRQDPGQGLRLIYYSQIVNDFQKGDIAEGYSVSREKKESFPLTVTSAQKNPTAFYLCATRTGEGHQPQHFGDGTRLSIL.

V gene TRBV11-2 combines with J gene TRBJ2-5, with 9 bases identical to TRBD2. The CDR3 has 16 residues. The trim removed 5 bases at V and 2 bases at J, leaving 9 bases unmatched. Germline V gene sequence: CDR1 SGHAT, CDR2 FQNNGV. CDR3 loop: CASSRLAGVIQETQYF. CDR3 nucleotide sequence: TGTGCCAGCAGCCGCTTAGCGGGGGTCATACAAGAGACCCAGTACTTC. Supplemented by reference TRBV11-2 and TRBJ2-5, the full variable domain reads EAGVAQSPRYKIIEKRQSVAFWCNPISGHATLYWYQQILGQGPKLLIQFQNNGVVDDSQLPKDRFSAERLKGVDSTLKIQPAKLEDSAVYLCASSRLAGVIQETQYFGPGTRLLVL.

J is TRBJ2-2 and V is TRBV3-1 (or the pseudogene TRBV3-2); D uncertain. CDR1 is LGHDT, CDR2 YNNKEL, per germline (reference sequence). There are 13 residues in the CDR3. Deletions cut 1 base from V and 7 bases from J, with 7 bases between. CDR3 bases: TGTGCCAGCAGCCAAGTCGCGAGCGGGGAGCTGTTTTTT. Translated, it gives CASSQVASGELFF.

This clone has just one count. CDR3 in amino acids: CASSSVAEQYF. CDR3 coding DNA: TGTGCCAGCAGCTCGGTTGCCGAGCAGTACTTC. The chain is built from TRBV7-8 and TRBJ2-7; D unclear. The CDR3 sequence is 11 residues long. The germline V gene encodes CDR1 SGHVS and CDR2 FQNEAQ. Trimming took off 4 bases at V and 6 bases at J, with 7 bases between the two ends.